The 22 T cell receptor beta chains in this list originate from one sample, sequenced in a study of cytomegalovirus exposure and HLA in healthy donors. The study ran its PCR with 60 Vbeta and 13 Jbeta primers. The assay was immunoSEQ multiplex PCR, and TCRdb's table has in-frame clones only and misses some. The repertoire includes 170,000 or so clones, approximately 84% of them detected once, and roughly 3% sits in the top ten. Sequencing used PBMCs. The receptors derive from a woman in her fifties or sixties in good health and CMV-seropositive.

The chain joins TRBV30 to TRBJ2-3; the D gene is possibly TRBD2 (6 bases). The CDR3 is made up of 15 amino acids. V was cut by 5 bases and J by 2 bases, with 17 bases left in between. The germline CDR1 and CDR2 sequences are GTSNPN and SVGIG (reference sequence). The CDR3 loop is CAWAIGGAVTDTQYF. CDR3 sequence (DNA): TGTGCCTGGGCTATCGGGGGAGCGGTCACAGATACGCAGTATTTT. Full variable domain (outside the CDR3, taken from reference TRBV30 and TRBJ2-3): SQTIHQWPATLVQPVGSPLSLECTVEGTSNPNLYWYRQAAGRGLQLLFYSVGIGQISSEVPQNLSASRPQDRQFILSSKKLLLSDSGFYLCAWAIGGAVTDTQYFGPGTRLTVL.

The rearrangement joins TRBV28 to TRBJ1-4; D remains ambiguous. This CDR3 region has 13 residues. Germline-derived CDR1 and CDR2 are MDHEN and SYDVKM. Trimming pared 5 bases from V and 7 bases from J, leaving 11 bases between. The CDR3 nucleotides read TGTGCCAGCAGTCCAGGTTATGGTGAAAAACTGTTTTTT. Translated, it gives CASSPGYGEKLFF.

The chain recombines TRBV6-5 with TRBJ2-3; 9 positions agree with TRBD2. After removal of 6 bases from V and 4 bases from J, the junction contained 5 bases not matched to a gene. Per the germline V gene, CDR1 is MNHEY and CDR2 is SVGAGI. CDR3 length equals 14 residues. CDR3 bases: TGTGCCAGCAGGTCGAGCGGGAGGCCAGATACGCAGTATTTT. Translated, it gives CASRSSGRPDTQYF.

The chain joins TRBV19 to TRBJ1-1; possible D gene TRBD1, 5 bases. CDR1 and CDR2 from the germline V gene are LNHDA and SQIVND (reference sequence). Trimming shortened V by 5 bases and J by 4 bases, and 11 bases separated the two germline ends. There are 13 residues in the CDR3. This CDR3 reads CASSVGARTEAFF. The CDR3, as DNA: TGTGCCAGTAGTGTAGGGGCGCGCACTGAAGCTTTCTTT.

The chain has TRBV15 and TRBJ2-2; a weak D match, TRBD2 (6 bases). This CDR3 comprises 15 residues. V lost 3 bases and J lost 5, with 13 bases in between. CDR1 LNHNV and CDR2 YYDKDF come from the germline V gene (reference sequence). The CDR3 here is CATSRGGRGTGELFF. The CDR3 bases are TGTGCCACCAGCAGGGGGGGACGAGGTACCGGGGAGCTGTTTTTT.

The rearrangement joins TRBV11-2 to TRBJ2-3, with D maybe TRBD2 (5 bases). The V and J ends lost 5 bases and 4 bases respectively, with 13 bases between them. This CDR3 has 14 residues. Germline V gives CDR1 SGHAT, CDR2 FQNNGV. The CDR3 region has the DNA TGTGCCAGCAGCCTCACGTCCGGGGCAGATACGCAGTATTTT. Translating gives CASSLTSGADTQYF. The whole variable domain, filled in from reference TRBV11-2 and TRBJ2-3, reads EAGVAQSPRYKIIEKRQSVAFWCNPISGHATLYWYQQILGQGPKLLIQFQNNGVVDDSQLPKDRFSAERLKGVDSTLKIQPAKLEDSAVYLCASSLTSGADTQYFGPGTRLTVL.

This chain connects TRBV21-1 to TRBJ1-5. TRBV21-1 is a pseudogene segment. The CDR3 has 12 amino acids. The CDR3 region has the DNA TGTGCCAGCAGCCTCCGGGGGGAGCCCCAGCATTTT. Its protein is CASSLRGEPQHF.

V usage is TRBV11-3 and J usage is TRBJ2-7, with a possible D match to TRBD1 (6 bases). Between the trimmed V and J ends, which lost 0 bases and 1 base, there was a span of 10 bases. This CDR3 contains 15 residues. Germline-derived CDR1 and CDR2 are SGHNT and YENEEA. The CDR3 DNA reads as TGTGCCAGCAGCTTAGACAGGGGAATGTCCTACGAGCAGTACTTC. Protein sequence: CASSLDRGMSYEQYF.

This rearrangement joins TRBV11-1 to TRBJ2-7; TRBD2 agrees at 8 bases. CDR1 and CDR2 (germline): SGHAT, FQDESV (reference sequence). V was pared by 3 bases and J by 4 bases, with 11 bases of the junction left unmatched. The CDR3 is made up of 16 amino acids. CDR3 bases: TGTGCCAGCAGCTTCAAAGCGGGAGAGGCGAGGTACGAGCAGTACTTC. Its translation: CASSFKAGEARYEQYF.

This clone came up a few times. This sequence joins TRBV30 and TRBJ2-7; 7 nucleotides match TRBD2. V trimming: 3 bases; J trimming: 1 base; junction bases outside the gene matches: 3. CDR1 GTSNPN and CDR2 SVGIG come from the germline V gene (reference sequence). The length of the CDR3 is 13 residues. DNA of the CDR3: TGTGCCTGGAGGTCTAGCGGATCCTACGAGCAGTACTTC. Its protein is CAWRSSGSYEQYF.

The CDR3 sequence is CASRKGLAGGVQETQYF. CDR3 coding DNA: TGTGCCAGCAGGAAAGGACTAGCGGGAGGGGTCCAAGAGACCCAGTACTTC. The V call is TRBV27, the J call TRBJ2-5; 15 nucleotides align to TRBD2. CDR3 size: 17 residues. V shed 6 bases and J 1 base; nucleotides not matched to a gene: 6. CDR1 is MNHEY, CDR2 SMNVEV, per germline (reference sequence).

This clone is a singleton in its sample. The V call is TRBV9, the J call TRBJ2-1, with unresolved D. The CDR3 spans 14 residues. CDR1 and CDR2 (germline): SGDLS, YYNGEE. V lost 2 bases to trimming and J lost 5 bases, with 11 bases between them. CDR3 nucleotide sequence: TGTGCCAGCAGCGTGGGTTGGGCGAACAATGAGCAGTTCTTC. Its translation: CASSVGWANNEQFF.

The chain recombines TRBV19 with TRBJ1-2, with no clear D. Germline V gives CDR1 LNHDA, CDR2 SQIVND (reference sequence). The CDR3 is made up of 13 amino acids. V was trimmed by 0 bases and J by 4 bases, leaving 6 bases between them. This CDR3 is CASSIDRSYGYTF. In nucleotides, the CDR3 is TGTGCCAGTAGTATAGACAGGTCCTATGGCTACACCTTC.

The chain carries TRBV4-1 and TRBJ1-4, with TRBD1 as a possible D gene (6 bases). The length of the CDR3 is 14 residues. Germline V gene lookup returns CDR1 MGHRA and CDR2 YSYEKL. Between the trimmed V and J ends, which lost 2 bases and 6 bases, there was a span of 10 bases. CDR3 bases: TGCGCCAGCAGCCAAACAGGGATGGATGAAAAACTGTTTTTT. Its translation: CASSQTGMDEKLFF.

This clone showed up just once. V is TRBV18 and J is TRBJ2-5; 11 bases map to TRBD2. Germline CDR1 and CDR2: KGHSH and LQKENI. The length of the CDR3 is 17 residues. Trimming removed 2 bases from V and 4 bases from J; junction bases left unmatched: 9. The CDR3 here is CASSPSSGGFGGETQYF. The DNA of the CDR3 is TGTGCCAGCTCACCATCTAGCGGGGGGTTCGGAGGAGAGACCCAGTACTTC.

The chain uses TRBV14 and TRBJ2-1; TRBD2 is a possible D gene (5 bases). CDR3 size: 20 residues. V was cut by 0 bases and J by 2 bases, with 23 bases left in between. The germline V gene encodes CDR1 SGHDN and CDR2 FVKESK. In DNA, the CDR3 is TGTGCCAGCAGCCAAGATCGGCCCGGAGGCGTTTTGTCCCCCTACAATGAGCAGTTCTTC. Protein product: CASSQDRPGGVLSPYNEQFF.

The CDR3: CASSSVHVSSGQPQHF. The CDR3 DNA is TGTGCCAGCAGCTCAGTGCACGTCAGTTCAGGGCAGCCCCAGCATTTT. The gene calls are TRBV7-2 and TRBJ1-5; D is perhaps TRBD1 (5 bases). CDR3 length: 16 residues. Germline CDR1 reads SGHTA; CDR2 reads FQGNSA. V was pared by 4 bases and J by 7 bases, with 20 bases between.

The V call is TRBV11-1, the J call TRBJ2-5; D is possibly TRBD2 (5 bases). The DNA end is a closer match to TRBJ2-7, so the J assignment may be wrong. The CDR3 contains 14 residues. CDR1 is SGHAT, CDR2 FQDESV, per germline (reference sequence). Written as DNA, the CDR3 is TGTGCCAGCAGCTTAGACGGTAGCGTCGACGAGCAGTACTTC. It encodes CASSLDGSVDEQYF.

The V call is TRBV28, the J call TRBJ1-2; 10 bases are shared with TRBD1. V trimming: 6 bases; J trimming: 2 bases; junction bases outside the gene matches: 6. Germline values: CDR1 MDHEN, CDR2 SYDVKM. This CDR3 is 15 amino acids long. The CDR3 DNA sequence: TGTGCCAGCAGAACCCCGGGACAGGGGAACTATGGCTACACCTTC. This codes for CASRTPGQGNYGYTF.

This chain joins TRBV5-1 and TRBJ1-2; 10 bases agree with TRBD1. Germline CDR1 SGHRS, CDR2 YFSETQ. V shed 1 base and J 2 bases; nucleotides not matched to a gene: 11. The CDR3 runs to 18 residues. Here the CDR3 reads CASSLQPLGTGENYGYTF. The CDR3 nucleotides read TGCGCCAGCAGCTTGCAGCCTCTCGGGACAGGGGAAAACTATGGCTACACCTTC. The variable domain in full, with the rest retrieved from reference TRBV5-1 and TRBJ1-2, is KAGVTQTPRYLIKTRGQQVTLSCSPISGHRSVSWYQQTPGQGLQFLFEYFSETQRNKGNFPGRFSGRQFSNSRSEMNVSTLELGDSALYLCASSLQPLGTGENYGYTFGSGTRLTVV.

This clone has only a few counts. This chain joins TRBV4-3 and TRBJ2-5, with TRBD1 identical over 7 bases. The J call may not be correct, given that the DNA end is closer to TRBJ2-7. The length of the CDR3 is 12 residues. Per the germline V gene, CDR1 is LGHNA and CDR2 is YSLEER. CDR3 region: CASSNRGYEQYF. The DNA of the CDR3 is TGCGCCAGCAGCAACAGGGGTTACGAGCAGTACTTC.

This clone turned up a few times. The CDR3 DNA follows: TGTGCCAGCAGCTCGGGGTCCGGTAGGGCTCTTGGCTACACCTTC. It encodes CASSSGSGRALGYTF. The chain uses TRBV7-2 and TRBJ1-2, with D unresolved. Trimming pared 4 bases from V and 7 bases from J, leaving 19 bases between. The CDR3 spans 15 residues. Germline V gene data show CDR1 as SGHTA and CDR2 as FQGNSA.